This T cell receptor (beta chain) was sequenced in a study of T cell responses to AZD1222 COVID-19 vaccine. Study-wide points: Baseline antibody screening turned up just a handful of seropositive AZD1222 recipients.

This table comes from immunoSEQ multiplex PCR, and its TCRdb copy is limited to in-frame clones, with some not included. The profile shows fewer than 150,000 clones, approximately 90% of them singletons. Turning to this clone: The antigen is undetermined.

With 5 bases removed from V and 5 bases from J, the gap between germline ends came to 21 bases. CDR3 length: 16 residues. The germline V gene has CDR1 MNHNY and CDR2 SVGAGI (reference sequence). The sample consisted of peripheral blood, taken on day 0 of AZD1222 vaccination. This receptor was identified in an adult in good health. The chain employs TRBV6-6 and TRBJ1-1; weak D call: TRBD1 (5 bases). CDR3 sequence (DNA): TGTGCCAGCAGTCCCCACTCCGGGACTGGGGGGACTGAAGCTTTCTTT. Protein product: CASSPHSGTGGTEAFF.